This entry features one T cell receptor (beta chain) sequence. Its antigen is undetermined. About 120 mL of blood, on average, came from one heparinised draw per donor. This entry belongs to a study of beta chain features in type 1 diabetes. CDR1 is GTSNPN and CDR2 is SVGIG in the germline V gene (reference sequence). The CDR3 contains 14 residues. Trimming took 2 bases from V and 5 from J, leaving 13 bases between them. The authors reverse transcribed all of the isolated RNA, so sequencing captured expressed TCRB transcripts. Measured with immunoSEQ multiplex PCR; TCRdb has only the in-frame clones, and not every one. Among 35,000 to 50,000 clones listed, about 50% were seen once. Study-level findings and limits: A pattern of fewer insertions and more deletions at VDJ junctions was seen in type 1 diabetes patients. The study found moderately but significantly shorter TCRB CDR3s in all four CD4+ subsets of Type 1 diabetes patients. High-TCR-expressing cells could be over-represented by cDNA sequencing.

The specimen was stem cell memory CD4+ T cells from blood. The V gene is TRBV30, the J gene TRBJ1-5, with a weak D call TRBD1 (6 bases). This receptor was identified in a woman aged 25-40 years in good health. CDR3 amino acids: CAWSKGAGDQPQHF. The CDR3 nucleotides are TGTGCCTGGAGTAAAGGGGCAGGGGATCAGCCCCAGCATTTT.